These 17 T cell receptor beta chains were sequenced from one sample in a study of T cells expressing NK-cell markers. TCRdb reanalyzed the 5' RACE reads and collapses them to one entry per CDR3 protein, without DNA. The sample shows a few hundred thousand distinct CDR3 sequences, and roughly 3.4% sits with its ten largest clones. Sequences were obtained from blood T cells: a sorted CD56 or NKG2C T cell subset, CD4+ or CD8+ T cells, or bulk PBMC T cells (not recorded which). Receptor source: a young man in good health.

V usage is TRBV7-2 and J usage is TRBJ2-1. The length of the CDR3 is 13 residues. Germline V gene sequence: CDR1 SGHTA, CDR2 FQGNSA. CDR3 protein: CASSLAPQDNRFF.

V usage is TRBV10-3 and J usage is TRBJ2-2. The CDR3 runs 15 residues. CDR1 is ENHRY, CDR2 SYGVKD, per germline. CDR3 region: CAISESGGHTGELFF.

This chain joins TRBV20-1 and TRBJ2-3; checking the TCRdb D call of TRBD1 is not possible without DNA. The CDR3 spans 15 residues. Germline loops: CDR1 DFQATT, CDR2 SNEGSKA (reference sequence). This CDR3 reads CSAIRQPSSTDTQYF.

This CDR3 reads CASTLRAQGSTDTQYF. The gene calls are TRBV19 and TRBJ2-3; the TCRdb D gene call, TRBD1, has no DNA to confirm it. The germline V gene encodes CDR1 LNHDA and CDR2 SQIVND (reference sequence). This CDR3 contains 16 residues.

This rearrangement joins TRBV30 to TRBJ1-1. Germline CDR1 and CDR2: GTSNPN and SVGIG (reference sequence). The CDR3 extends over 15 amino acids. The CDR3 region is CAWIAEIRTNTEAFF.

The CDR3 reads CASRAGTSGSGTDTQYF. The chain employs TRBV2 and TRBJ2-3; there is no DNA to check the TCRdb D call of TRBD2. CDR1 and CDR2 from the germline V gene are SNHLY and FYNNEI. The length of the CDR3 is 17 residues.

The CDR3 sequence: CSVALAGGPYEQYF. The V gene is TRBV29-1, the J gene TRBJ2-7; TCRdb's D gene call, TRBD2, goes unchecked for lack of DNA. Germline V gene sequence: CDR1 SQVTM, CDR2 ANQGSEA. CDR3 length: 14 amino acids.

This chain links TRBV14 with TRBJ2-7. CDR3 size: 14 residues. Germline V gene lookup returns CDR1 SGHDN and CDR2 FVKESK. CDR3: CASSQGSYYGEQYF. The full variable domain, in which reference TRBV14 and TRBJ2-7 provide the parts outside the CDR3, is EAGVTQFPSHSVIEKGQTVTLRCDPISGHDNLYWYRRVMGKEIKFLLHFVKESKQDESGMPNNRFLAERTGGTYSTLKVQPAELEDSGVYFCASSQGSYYGEQYFGPGTRLTVT.

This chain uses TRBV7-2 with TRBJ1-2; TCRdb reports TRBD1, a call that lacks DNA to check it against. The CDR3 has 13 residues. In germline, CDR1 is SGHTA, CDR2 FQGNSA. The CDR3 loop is CASSHGTLYGYTF.

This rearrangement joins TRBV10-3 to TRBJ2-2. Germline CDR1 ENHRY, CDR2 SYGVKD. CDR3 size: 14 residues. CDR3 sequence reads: CAISDLRDTGELFF.

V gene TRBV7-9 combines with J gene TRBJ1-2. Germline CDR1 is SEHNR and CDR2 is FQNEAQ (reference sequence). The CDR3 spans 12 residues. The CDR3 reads CASSSGWYGYTF. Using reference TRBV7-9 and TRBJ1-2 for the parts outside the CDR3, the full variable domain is DTGVSQNPRHKITKRGQNVTFRCDPISEHNRLYWYRQTLGQGPEFLTYFQNEAQLEKSRLLSDRFSAERPKGSFSTLEIQRTEQGDSAMYLCASSSGWYGYTFGSGTRLTVV.

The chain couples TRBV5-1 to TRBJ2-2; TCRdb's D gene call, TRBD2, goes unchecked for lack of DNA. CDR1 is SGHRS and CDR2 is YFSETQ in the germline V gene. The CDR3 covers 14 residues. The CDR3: CASSAGRGTRELFF.

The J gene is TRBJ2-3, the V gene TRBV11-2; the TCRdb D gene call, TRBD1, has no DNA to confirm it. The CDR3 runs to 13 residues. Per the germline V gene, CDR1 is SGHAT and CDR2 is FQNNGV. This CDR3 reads CASSTEAAATQYF.

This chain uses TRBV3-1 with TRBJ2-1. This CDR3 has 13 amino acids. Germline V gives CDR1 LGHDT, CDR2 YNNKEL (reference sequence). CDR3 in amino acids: CASSQVQLHEQFF.

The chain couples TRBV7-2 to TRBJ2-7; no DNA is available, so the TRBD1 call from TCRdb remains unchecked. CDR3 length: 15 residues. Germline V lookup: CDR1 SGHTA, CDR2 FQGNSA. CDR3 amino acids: CASSLSRGVLHEQYF.

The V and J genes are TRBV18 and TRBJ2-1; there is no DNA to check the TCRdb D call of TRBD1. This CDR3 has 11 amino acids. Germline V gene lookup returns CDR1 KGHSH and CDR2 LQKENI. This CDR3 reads CASSQTQGQFF.

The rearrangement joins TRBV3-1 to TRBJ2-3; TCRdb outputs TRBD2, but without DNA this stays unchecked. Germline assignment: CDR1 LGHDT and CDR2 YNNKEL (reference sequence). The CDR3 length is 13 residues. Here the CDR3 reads CASRARLADTQYF.